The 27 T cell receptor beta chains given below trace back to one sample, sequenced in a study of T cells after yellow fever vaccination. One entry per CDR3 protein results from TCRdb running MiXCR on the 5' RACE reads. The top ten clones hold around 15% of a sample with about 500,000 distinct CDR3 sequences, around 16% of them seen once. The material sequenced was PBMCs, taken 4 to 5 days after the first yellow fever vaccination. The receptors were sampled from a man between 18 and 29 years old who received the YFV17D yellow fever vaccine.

The CDR3 sequence: CASSLLGGAATGELFF. For the CDR3, the DNA is TGTGCCAGCAGTTTATTAGGGGGCGCGGCCACCGGGGAGCTGTTTTTT. V is TRBV12-3 or TRBV12-4 and J is TRBJ2-2, with 7 bases identical to TRBD1. CDR3 length: 16 residues. The V segment lost 2 bases and the J segment 4 bases; nucleotides outside the gene matches: 7.

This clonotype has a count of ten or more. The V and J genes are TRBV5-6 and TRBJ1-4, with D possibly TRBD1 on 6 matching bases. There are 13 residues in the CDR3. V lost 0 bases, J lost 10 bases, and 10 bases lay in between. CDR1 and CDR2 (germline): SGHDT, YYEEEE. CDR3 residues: CASSLVGGRKLFF. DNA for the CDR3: TGTGCCAGCAGCTTGGTAGGGGGGAGAAAACTGTTTTTT.

CDR3 region: CASSLATGANTEAFF. The CDR3 coding sequence is TGTGCCAGCAGCTTAGCGACAGGGGCCAACACTGAAGCTTTCTTT. The chain has TRBV7-9 and TRBJ1-1, with 8 bases that match TRBD1. Germline trimming cut 0 bases from V and 2 bases from J; bases unmatched to any gene: 2. The V gene's germline CDR1 is SEHNR and CDR2 FQNEAQ (reference sequence). The length of the CDR3 is 15 residues.

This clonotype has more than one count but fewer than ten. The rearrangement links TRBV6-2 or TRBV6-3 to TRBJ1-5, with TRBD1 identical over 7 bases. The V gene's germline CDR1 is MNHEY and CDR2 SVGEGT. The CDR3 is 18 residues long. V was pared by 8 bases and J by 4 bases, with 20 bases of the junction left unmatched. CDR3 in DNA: TGTGCCAGCGGCCCCAGCCGGGACAGAATATTTCGTAATCAGCCCCAGCATTTT. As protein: CASGPSRDRIFRNQPQHF.

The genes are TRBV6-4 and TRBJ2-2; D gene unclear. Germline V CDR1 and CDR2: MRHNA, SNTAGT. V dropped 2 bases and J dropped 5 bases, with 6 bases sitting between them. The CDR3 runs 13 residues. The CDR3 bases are TGTGCCAGCAGTGACGGGGAAACCGGGGAGCTGTTTTTT. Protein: CASSDGETGELFF.

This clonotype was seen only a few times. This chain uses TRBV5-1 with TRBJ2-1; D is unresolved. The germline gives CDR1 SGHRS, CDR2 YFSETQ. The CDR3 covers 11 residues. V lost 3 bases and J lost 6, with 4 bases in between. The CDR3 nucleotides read TGCGCCAGCAGCTATGCCAATGAGCAGTTCTTC. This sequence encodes CASSYANEQFF.

CDR3 nucleotide sequence: TGTGCCAGCAGCACGAGAGGGGGACAGGGGGCGGTAGACATTCAGTACTTC. It codes for CASSTRGGQGAVDIQYF. The chain links TRBV21-1 to TRBJ2-4; TRBD1 is the table's D call and was not checked against the DNA. TRBV21-1 is deemed a pseudogene. The CDR3 length is 17 residues.

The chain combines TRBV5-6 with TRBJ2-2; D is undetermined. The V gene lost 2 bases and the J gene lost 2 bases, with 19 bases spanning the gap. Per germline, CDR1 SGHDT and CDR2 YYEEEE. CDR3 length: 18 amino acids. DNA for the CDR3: TGTGCCAGCAGCTTTGGTTCAGGATTAATGCTCAACACCGGGGAGCTGTTTTTT. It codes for CASSFGSGLMLNTGELFF.

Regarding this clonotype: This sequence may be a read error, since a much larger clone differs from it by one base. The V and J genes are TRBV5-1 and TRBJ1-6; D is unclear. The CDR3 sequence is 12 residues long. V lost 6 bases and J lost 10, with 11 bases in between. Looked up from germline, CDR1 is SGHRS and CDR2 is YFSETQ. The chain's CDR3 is CASKGERSPLHF. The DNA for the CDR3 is TGCGCCAGCAAGGGAGAAAGGTCACCCCTCCACTTT.

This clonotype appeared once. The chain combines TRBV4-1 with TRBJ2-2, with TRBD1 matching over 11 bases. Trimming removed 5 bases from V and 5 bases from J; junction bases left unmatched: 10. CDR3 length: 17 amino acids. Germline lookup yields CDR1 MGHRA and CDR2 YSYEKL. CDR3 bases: TGCGCCAGCAGCGGGACAGGGGGGAAAAGAAGGACCGGGGAGCTGTTTTTT. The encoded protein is CASSGTGGKRRTGELFF.

The CDR3 coding sequence is TGTGCCAGCATCCCCAGGGGGGCGCGGAACACTGAAGCTTTCTTT. Protein: CASIPRGARNTEAFF. V is TRBV25-1 and J is TRBJ1-1, with 7 bases identical to TRBD1. This CDR3 comprises 15 residues. V was clipped by 7 bases and J by 1 base; unmatched bases: 9. Germline V CDR1 and CDR2: MGHDK, SYGVNS. The variable domain in full, completed from reference TRBV25-1 and TRBJ1-1, reads EADIYQTPRYLVIGTGKKITLECSQTMGHDKMYWYQQDPGMELHLIHYSYGVNSTEKGDLSSESTVSRIRTEHFPLTLESARPSHTSQYLCASIPRGARNTEAFFGQGTRLTVV.

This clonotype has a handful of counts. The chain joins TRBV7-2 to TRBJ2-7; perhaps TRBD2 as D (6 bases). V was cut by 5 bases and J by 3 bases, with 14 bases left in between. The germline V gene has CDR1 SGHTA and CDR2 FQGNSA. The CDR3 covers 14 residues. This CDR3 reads CASSPGGFIYEQYF. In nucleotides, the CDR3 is TGTGCCAGCAGCCCCGGGGGATTCATCTACGAGCAGTACTTC.

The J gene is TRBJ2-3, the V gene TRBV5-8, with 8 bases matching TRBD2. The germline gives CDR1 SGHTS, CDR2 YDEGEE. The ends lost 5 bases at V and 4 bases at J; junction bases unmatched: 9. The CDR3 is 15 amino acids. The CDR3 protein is CASSRSGGNADTQYF. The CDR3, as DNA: TGTGCCAGCAGTCGGAGCGGGGGAAACGCAGATACGCAGTATTTT.

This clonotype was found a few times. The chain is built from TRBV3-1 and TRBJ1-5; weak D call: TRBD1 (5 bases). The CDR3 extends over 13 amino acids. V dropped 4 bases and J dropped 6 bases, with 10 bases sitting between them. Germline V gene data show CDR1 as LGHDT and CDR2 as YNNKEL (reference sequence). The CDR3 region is CASSRGRGQPQHF. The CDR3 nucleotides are TGTGCCAGCAGCCGAGGAAGGGGTCAGCCCCAGCATTTT.

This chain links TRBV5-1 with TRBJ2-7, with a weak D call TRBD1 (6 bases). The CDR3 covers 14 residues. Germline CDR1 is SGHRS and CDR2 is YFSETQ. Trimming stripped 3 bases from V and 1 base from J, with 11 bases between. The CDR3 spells CASSWDTGSYEQYV. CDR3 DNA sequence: TGCGCCAGCAGCTGGGACACGGGGTCCTACGAGCAGTACGTC.

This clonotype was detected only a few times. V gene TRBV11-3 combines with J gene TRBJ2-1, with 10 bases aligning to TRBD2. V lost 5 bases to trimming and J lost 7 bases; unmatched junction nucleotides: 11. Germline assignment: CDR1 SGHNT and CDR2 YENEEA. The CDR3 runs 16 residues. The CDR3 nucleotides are TGTGCCAGCAGCCCATCACTAGCGGGGCGTGGGAATGAGCAGTTCTTC. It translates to CASSPSLAGRGNEQFF.

The CDR3 DNA reads TGTGCCAGCAGCCAATTACAGGGTCTTTCCTACAATGAGCAGTTCTTC. Protein: CASSQLQGLSYNEQFF. The chain joins TRBV4-2 to TRBJ2-1, with D possibly being TRBD1 (6 bases). Trimming pared 2 bases from V and 1 base from J, leaving 12 bases between. Germline V gene lookup returns CDR1 LGHNA and CDR2 YNFKEQ. There are 16 residues in the CDR3.

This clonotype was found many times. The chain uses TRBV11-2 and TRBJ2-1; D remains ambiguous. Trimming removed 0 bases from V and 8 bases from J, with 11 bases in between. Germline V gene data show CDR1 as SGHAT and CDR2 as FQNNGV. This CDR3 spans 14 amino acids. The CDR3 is CASSLDMPRDEQFF. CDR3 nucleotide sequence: TGTGCCAGCAGCTTAGATATGCCAAGGGATGAGCAGTTCTTC.

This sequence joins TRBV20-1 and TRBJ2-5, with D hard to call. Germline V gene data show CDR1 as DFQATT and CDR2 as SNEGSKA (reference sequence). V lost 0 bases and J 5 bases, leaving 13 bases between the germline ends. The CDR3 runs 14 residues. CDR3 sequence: CSARDPRVGETQYF. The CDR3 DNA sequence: TGCAGTGCTAGAGATCCTAGGGTTGGGGAGACCCAGTACTTC.

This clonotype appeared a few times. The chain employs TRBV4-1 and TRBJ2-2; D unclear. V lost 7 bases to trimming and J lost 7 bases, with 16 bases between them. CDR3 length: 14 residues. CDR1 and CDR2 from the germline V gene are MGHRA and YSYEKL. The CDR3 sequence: CASNSRQADGELFF. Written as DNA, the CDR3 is TGCGCCAGCAACTCCCGACAAGCCGACGGGGAGCTGTTTTTT.

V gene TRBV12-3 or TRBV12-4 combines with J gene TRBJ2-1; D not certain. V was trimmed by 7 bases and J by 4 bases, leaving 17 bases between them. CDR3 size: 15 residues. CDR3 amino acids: CASTRLGPNYNEQFF. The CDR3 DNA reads TGTGCCAGCACCCGCCTGGGCCCCAATTACAATGAGCAGTTCTTC.

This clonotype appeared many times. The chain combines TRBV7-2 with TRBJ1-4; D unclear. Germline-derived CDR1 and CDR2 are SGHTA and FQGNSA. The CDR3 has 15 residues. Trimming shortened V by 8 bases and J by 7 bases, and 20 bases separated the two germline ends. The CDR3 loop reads CASGSRWGAGEKLFF. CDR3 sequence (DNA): TGTGCCAGCGGCTCCCGATGGGGAGCGGGTGAAAAACTGTTTTTT. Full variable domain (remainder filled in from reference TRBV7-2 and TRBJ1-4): GAGVSQSPSNKVTEKGKDVELRCDPISGHTALYWYRQSLGQGLEFLIYFQGNSAPDKSGLPSDRFSAERTGGSVSTLTIQRTQQEDSAVYLCASGSRWGAGEKLFFGSGTQLSVL.

The CDR3 coding sequence is TGTGCCAGCAGTGTCGGACAGGGGATGAGCACTGAAGCTTTCTTT. Its translation: CASSVGQGMSTEAFF. The chain uses TRBV12-3 or TRBV12-4 and TRBJ1-1; TRBD1 agrees at 9 bases. CDR3 size: 15 residues. J gave up 4 bases and V 5 bases, and 8 bases lay outside the gene matches.

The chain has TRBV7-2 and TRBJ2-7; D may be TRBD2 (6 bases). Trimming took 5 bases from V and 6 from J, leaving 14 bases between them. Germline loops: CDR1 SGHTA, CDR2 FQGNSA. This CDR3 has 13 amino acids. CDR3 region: CASSNAGGAEQYV. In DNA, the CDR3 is TGTGCCAGCAGCAACGCCGGGGGAGCCGAGCAGTACGTC.

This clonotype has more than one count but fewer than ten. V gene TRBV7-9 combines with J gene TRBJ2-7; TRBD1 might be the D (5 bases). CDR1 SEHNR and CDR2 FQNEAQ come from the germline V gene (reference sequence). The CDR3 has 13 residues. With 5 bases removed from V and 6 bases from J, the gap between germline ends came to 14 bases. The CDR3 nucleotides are TGTGCCAGCAGCCCCGGCGTTAGGGGCGAGCAGTACGTC. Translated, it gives CASSPGVRGEQYV.

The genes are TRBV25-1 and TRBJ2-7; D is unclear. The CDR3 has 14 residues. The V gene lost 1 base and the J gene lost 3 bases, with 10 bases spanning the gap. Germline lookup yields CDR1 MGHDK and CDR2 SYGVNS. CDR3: CASSESGRNYEQYF. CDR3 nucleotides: TGTGCCAGCAGTGAATCGGGCAGAAACTACGAGCAGTACTTC.

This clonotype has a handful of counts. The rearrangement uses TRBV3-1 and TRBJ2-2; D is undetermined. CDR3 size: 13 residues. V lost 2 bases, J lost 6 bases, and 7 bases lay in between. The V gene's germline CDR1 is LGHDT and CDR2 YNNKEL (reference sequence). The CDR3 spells CASSQYQAGELFF. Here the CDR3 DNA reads TGTGCCAGCAGCCAATATCAGGCCGGGGAGCTGTTTTTT.